The source of this T cell receptor beta chain is a study of T-cell reconstitution after alpha-beta-depleted transplantation in children. As it was prepared, the TCRbeta library received unique molecular identifiers. TCRdb passed the PCR reads through MiXCR, listing each CDR3 protein once. Altogether hundreds of thousands of distinct CDR3 sequences are present, roughly 9% being singletons, with the ten largest covering over 5%. Many counts were recorded for this clonotype. The receptor was isolated from a human donor who donated a stem cell graft to a child with acute lymphoblastic leukemia. This specimen was PBMCs from the stem cell graft donor, taken from the stem cell graft.

CDR3: CASSYPSSGRTDTQYF. The CDR3 DNA sequence: TGTGCCAGCAGCTACCCCTCTAGCGGCCGCACAGATACGCAGTATTTT. The J gene is TRBJ2-3, the V gene TRBV7-9, with 7 bases lining up with TRBD2. Trimming at V came to 4 bases and at J to 1 base, leaving 8 bases not matched to a gene. Germline V gene data show CDR1 as SEHNR and CDR2 as FQNEAQ (reference sequence). The length of the CDR3 is 16 residues.